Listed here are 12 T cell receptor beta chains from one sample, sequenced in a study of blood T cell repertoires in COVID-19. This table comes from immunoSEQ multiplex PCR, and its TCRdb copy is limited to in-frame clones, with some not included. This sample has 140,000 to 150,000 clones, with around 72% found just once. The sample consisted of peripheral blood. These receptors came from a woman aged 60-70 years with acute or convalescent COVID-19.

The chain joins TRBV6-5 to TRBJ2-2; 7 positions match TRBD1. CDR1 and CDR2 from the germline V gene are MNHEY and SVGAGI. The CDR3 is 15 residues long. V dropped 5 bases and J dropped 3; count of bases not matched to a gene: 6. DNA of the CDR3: TGTGCCAGCAGTCTCGAGACAGGGTACACCGGGGAGCTGTTTTTT. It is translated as CASSLETGYTGELFF.

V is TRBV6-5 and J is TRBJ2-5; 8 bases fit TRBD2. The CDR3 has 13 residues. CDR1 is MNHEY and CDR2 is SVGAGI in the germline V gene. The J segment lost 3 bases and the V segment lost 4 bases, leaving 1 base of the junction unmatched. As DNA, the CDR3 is TGTGCCAGCAGTTTGGGACTAGAAGAGACCCAGTACTTC. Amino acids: CASSLGLEETQYF.

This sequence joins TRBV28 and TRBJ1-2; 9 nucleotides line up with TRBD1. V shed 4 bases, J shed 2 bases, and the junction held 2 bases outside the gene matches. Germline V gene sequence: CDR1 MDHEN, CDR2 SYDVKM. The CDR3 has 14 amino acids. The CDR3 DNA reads TGTGCCAGCAGTTCAGGACAGGGGAACTATGGCTACACCTTC. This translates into CASSSGQGNYGYTF.

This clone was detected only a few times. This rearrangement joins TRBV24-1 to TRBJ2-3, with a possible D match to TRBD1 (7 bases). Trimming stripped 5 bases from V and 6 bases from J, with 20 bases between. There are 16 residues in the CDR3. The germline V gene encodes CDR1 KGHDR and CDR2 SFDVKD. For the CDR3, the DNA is TGTGCCACCAGTGGGGTGGGGGGACAGAGAATGGATACGCAGTATTTT. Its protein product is CATSGVGGQRMDTQYF.

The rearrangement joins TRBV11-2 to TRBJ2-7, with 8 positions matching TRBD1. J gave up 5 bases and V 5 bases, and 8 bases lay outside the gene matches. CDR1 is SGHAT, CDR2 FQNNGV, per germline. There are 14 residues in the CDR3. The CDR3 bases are TGTGCCAGCAGCCAGACAGGGGTTTGGAACGAGCAGTACTTC. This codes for CASSQTGVWNEQYF.

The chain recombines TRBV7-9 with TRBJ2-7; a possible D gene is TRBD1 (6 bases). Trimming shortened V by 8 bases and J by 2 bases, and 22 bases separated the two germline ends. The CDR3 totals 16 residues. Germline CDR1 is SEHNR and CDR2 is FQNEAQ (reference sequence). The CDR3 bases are TGTGCCAGCTCATCAGGTCGACAGGCCCTCCCCTACGAGCAGTACTTC. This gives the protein CASSSGRQALPYEQYF. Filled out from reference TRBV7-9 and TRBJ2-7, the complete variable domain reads DTGVSQNPRHKITKRGQNVTFRCDPISEHNRLYWYRQTLGQGPEFLTYFQNEAQLEKSRLLSDRFSAERPKGSFSTLEIQRTEQGDSAMYLCASSSGRQALPYEQYFGPGTRLTVT.

Here the CDR3 reads CASSLAGTSGETQYF. Written as DNA, the CDR3 is TGTGCCAGCAGCTTAGCTGGGACTAGCGGAGAGACCCAGTACTTC. The chain joins TRBV7-8 to TRBJ2-5; 11 bases map to TRBD2. The CDR3 totals 15 residues. V lost 0 bases, J lost 4 bases, and 1 base stayed unmatched. CDR1 and CDR2 from the germline V gene are SGHVS and FQNEAQ.

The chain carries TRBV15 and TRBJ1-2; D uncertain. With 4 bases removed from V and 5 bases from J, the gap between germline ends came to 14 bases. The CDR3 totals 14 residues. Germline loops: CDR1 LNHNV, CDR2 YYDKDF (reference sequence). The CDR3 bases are TGTGCCACCAGCACCGAGACTTTGAAATATGGCTACACCTTC. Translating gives CATSTETLKYGYTF.

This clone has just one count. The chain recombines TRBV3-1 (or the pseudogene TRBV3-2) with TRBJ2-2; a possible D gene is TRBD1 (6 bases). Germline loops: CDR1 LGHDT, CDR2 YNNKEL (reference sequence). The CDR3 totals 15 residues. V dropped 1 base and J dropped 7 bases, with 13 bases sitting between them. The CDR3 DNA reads TGTGCCAGCAGCCAAGGGACAGTTCAGGTCGGGGAGCTGTTTTTT. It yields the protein CASSQGTVQVGELFF.

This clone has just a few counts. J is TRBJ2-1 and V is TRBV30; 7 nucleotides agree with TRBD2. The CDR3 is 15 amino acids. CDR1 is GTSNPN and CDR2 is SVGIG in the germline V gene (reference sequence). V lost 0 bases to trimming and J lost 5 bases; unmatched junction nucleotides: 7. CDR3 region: CAWSVMAGVHNEQFF. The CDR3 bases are TGTGCCTGGAGTGTTATGGCGGGAGTCCACAATGAGCAGTTCTTC.

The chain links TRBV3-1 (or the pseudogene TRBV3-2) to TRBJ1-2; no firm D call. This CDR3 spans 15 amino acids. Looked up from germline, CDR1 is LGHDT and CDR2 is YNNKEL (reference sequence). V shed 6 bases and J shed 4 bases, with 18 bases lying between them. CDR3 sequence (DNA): TGTGCCAGCAGTCTTACGATGCAGGCCCTCTATGGCTACACCTTC. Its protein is CASSLTMQALYGYTF.

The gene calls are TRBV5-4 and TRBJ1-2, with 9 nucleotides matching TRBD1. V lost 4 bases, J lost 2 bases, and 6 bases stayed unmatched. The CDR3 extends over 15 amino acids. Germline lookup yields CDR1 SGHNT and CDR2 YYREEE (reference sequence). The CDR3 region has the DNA TGTGCCAGCAGCCCGAGGGACAGGGTAAACTATGGCTACACCTTC. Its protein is CASSPRDRVNYGYTF.